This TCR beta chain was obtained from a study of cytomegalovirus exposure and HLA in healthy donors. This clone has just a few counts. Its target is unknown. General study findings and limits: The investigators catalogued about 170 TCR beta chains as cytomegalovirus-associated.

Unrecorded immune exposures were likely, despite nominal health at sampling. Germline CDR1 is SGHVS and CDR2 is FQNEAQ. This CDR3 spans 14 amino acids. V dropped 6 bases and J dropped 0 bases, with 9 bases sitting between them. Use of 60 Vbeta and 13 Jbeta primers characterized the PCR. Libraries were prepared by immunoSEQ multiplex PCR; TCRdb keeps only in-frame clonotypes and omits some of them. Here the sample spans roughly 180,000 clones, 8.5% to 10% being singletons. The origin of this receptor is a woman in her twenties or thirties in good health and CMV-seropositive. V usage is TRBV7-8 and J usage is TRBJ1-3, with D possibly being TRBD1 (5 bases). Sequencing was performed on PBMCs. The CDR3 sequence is CASRVDSSGNTIYF. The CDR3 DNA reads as TGTGCCAGCAGGGTTGACAGCTCTGGAAACACCATATATTTT.